Listed below are T cell receptor beta chains from one sample, sequenced in a study of shared clonotypes between healthy human individuals. Libraries were prepared by immunoSEQ multiplex PCR; TCRdb keeps only in-frame clonotypes and omits some of them. The sample shows some 500,000 clones, 79% of them seen only once. The sample consisted of PBMCs. Source of these receptors: a woman in her 40s in good health. Some clones in this sample may be carry-over from other donors' samples. Each CDR3 is given with its conserved first and last residue. The D gene is left open where the match is weak. Size tells how often a clone was seen (once, few, many) or the class of an expanded clone, and some rows leave it out.

V	J	D	size	DNA	CDR3
TRBV29-1	TRBJ2-5	TRBD2	once	TGCAGCGTTGGTGGCTTGGGGGGAGGGCGAGGAGAGACCCAGTACTTC	CSVGGLGGGRGETQYF
TRBV10-3	TRBJ2-5	TRBD2	few	TGTGCCAGCTCCGGGACTAGCGGGAGAGGGACCCAGTACTTC	CASSGTSGRGTQYF
TRBV27	TRBJ1-1	.	.	TGTGCCAGCAGTTCTATAAACAGGGTCACTGAAGCTTTCTTT	CASSSINRVTEAFF
TRBV6-1	TRBJ2-7	TRBD2	.	TGTGCCAGCACACGGACTAGCGGGAGCTCCTACGAGCAGTACTTC	CASTRTSGSSYEQYF
TRBV29-1	TRBJ1-1	TRBD1	.	TGCAGCGCCCAGGGGGCTCCGAACACTGAAGCTTTCTTT	CSAQGAPNTEAFF
TRBV6-4	TRBJ2-7	TRBD2	.	TGTGCCAGCAGTGACTCTGCTAGCGGCGAGCAGTACTTC	CASSDSASGEQYF
TRBV11-2	TRBJ1-2	.	.	TGTGCCAGCAGCGTCGACAGTCCTAACTATGGCTACACCTTC	CASSVDSPNYGYTF
TRBV27	TRBJ1-3	TRBD1	.	TGTGCCAGCAGGCGACAGGGGCTTTCTGGAAACACCATATATTTT	CASRRQGLSGNTIYF
TRBV7-9	TRBJ2-5	.	.	TGTGCCAGCAGCTTAGCCCCCTGGGGAAGGAAACAAGAGACCCAGTACTTC	CASSLAPWGRKQETQYF
TRBV28	TRBJ2-1	.	.	TGTGCCAGCAGTTTTTGGGGGCGGGAGATAGACTATGAGCAGTTCTTC	CASSFWGREIDYEQFF
TRBV18	TRBJ1-5	.	once	TGTGCCAGCTCACCACGGCGAATTAGCAATCAGCCCCAGCATTTT	CASSPRRISNQPQHF
TRBV6-5	TRBJ2-1	.	once	TGTGCCAGCAGTTACTTGGCTGACAGGAATGAGCAGTTCTTC	CASSYLADRNEQFF
TRBV15	TRBJ1-1	TRBD1	.	TGTGCCACCAGCCGGTGGACAGGGGGGAACACTGAAGCTTTCTTT	CATSRWTGGNTEAFF
TRBV5-1	TRBJ2-7	.	.	TGCGCCAGCAGGGGTTCTCGGGAGCAGTACTTC	CASRGSREQYF
TRBV19	TRBJ2-7	.	.	TGTGCCAGTAGTAGGGGGCCGTCGGAGCAGTACTTC	CASSRGPSEQYF
TRBV29-1	TRBJ1-4	.	few	TGCAGCGTTGAAGATCCCTCCGACGAAAAACTGTTTTTT	CSVEDPSDEKLFF
TRBV29-1	TRBJ2-7	TRBD1	.	TGCAGCGTTGAAGATCCAGGGACAGCGAACTACGAGCAGTACTTC	CSVEDPGTANYEQYF
TRBV28	TRBJ2-1	TRBD1	few	TGTGCCAGCAGAAACGGGGACAGGGGGCTGGTGGAGCAGTTCTTC	CASRNGDRGLVEQFF
TRBV9	TRBJ1-1	.	.	TGTGCCAGCAGCGTGAACCAGGGGACTGAAGCTTTCTTT	CASSVNQGTEAFF
TRBV7-3	TRBJ2-1	TRBD1	once	TGTGCCAGCAGCCCAAAACCCACGACAGGGACCATATACAATGAGCAGTTCTTC	CASSPKPTTGTIYNEQFF
TRBV5-1	TRBJ2-2	TRBD2	.	TGCGCCAGCAGCTCTTCCGGGACTACGAACACCGGGGAGCTGTTTTTT	CASSSSGTTNTGELFF
TRBV19	TRBJ1-3	.	.	TGTGCCAGTAGTCCCCGGGGCCTCTCCGGAAACACCATATATTTT	CASSPRGLSGNTIYF
TRBV9	TRBJ1-2	TRBD1	.	TGTGCCAGCAGCCCCCCGGGACAGGGGGGGTATGGCTACACCTTC	CASSPPGQGGYGYTF
TRBV28	TRBJ1-4	TRBD1	.	TGTGCCAGCAGTCGCGGACAGGCCCGAGGGGGGCGGTTTTTT	CASSRGQARGGRFF
TRBV5-1	TRBJ2-7	TRBD1	.	TGCGCCAGCAGCGCGGGGACAGGGCGGACCTACGAGCAGTACTTC	CASSAGTGRTYEQYF
TRBV6-1	TRBJ2-7	.	.	TGTGCCAGCAGTGAGAACGGGATAACCTACGAGCAGTACTTC	CASSENGITYEQYF
TRBV6-5	TRBJ1-1	.	.	TGTGCCAGCAGTTACGCACTAGGGATGAACACTGAAGCTTTCTTT	CASSYALGMNTEAFF
TRBV5-1	TRBJ2-1	.	.	TGCGCCAGCAGCCCCGGGACTCCTGGTGAGCAGTTCTTC	CASSPGTPGEQFF
TRBV7-2	TRBJ2-1	.	.	TGTGCCAGCAGCACACTAGAAACGCAGTTCTTC	CASSTLETQFF